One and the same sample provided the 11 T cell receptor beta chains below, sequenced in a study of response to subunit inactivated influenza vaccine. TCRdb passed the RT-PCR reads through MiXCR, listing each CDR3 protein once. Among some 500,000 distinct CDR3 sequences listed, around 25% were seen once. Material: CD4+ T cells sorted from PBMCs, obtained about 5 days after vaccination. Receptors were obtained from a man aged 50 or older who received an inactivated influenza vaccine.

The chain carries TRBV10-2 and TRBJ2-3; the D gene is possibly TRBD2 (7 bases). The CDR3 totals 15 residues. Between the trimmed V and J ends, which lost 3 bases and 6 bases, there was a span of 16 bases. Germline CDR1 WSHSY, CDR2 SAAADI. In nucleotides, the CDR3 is TGCGCCAGCAGTGACCCGGGGGGCGGGCAGGATACGCAGTATTTT. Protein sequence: CASSDPGGGQDTQYF.

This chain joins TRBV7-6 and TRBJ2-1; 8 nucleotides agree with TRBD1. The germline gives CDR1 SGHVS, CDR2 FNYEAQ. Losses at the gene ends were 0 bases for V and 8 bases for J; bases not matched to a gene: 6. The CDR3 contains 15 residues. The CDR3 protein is CASSLAGQGAYEQFF. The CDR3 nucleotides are TGTGCCAGCAGCTTAGCGGGCCAGGGGGCGTATGAGCAGTTCTTC.

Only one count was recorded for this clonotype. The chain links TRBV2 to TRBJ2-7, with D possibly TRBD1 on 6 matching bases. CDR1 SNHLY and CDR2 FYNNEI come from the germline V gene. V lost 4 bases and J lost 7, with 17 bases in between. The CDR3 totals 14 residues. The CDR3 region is CASSAGALHGEQYF. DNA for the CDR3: TGTGCCAGCAGTGCAGGGGCCCTACATGGGGAGCAGTACTTC.

CDR3 residues: CASSLADSNSLYGYTF. The CDR3 coding sequence is TGCGCCAGCAGCCTTGCGGACAGCAATTCTCTTTATGGCTACACCTTC. J is TRBJ1-2 and V is TRBV4-3; D possibly corresponds to TRBD1 (6 bases). Germline V lookup: CDR1 LGHNA, CDR2 YSLEER. Trimming stripped 4 bases from V and 5 bases from J, with 20 bases between. The CDR3 is 16 amino acids.

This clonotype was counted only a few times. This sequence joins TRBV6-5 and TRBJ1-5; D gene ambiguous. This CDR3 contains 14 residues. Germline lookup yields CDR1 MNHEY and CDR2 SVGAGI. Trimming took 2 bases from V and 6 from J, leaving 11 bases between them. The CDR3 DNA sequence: TGTGCCAGCAGTTACGTCGCGGGGATTCAGCCCCAGCATTTT. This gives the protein CASSYVAGIQPQHF.

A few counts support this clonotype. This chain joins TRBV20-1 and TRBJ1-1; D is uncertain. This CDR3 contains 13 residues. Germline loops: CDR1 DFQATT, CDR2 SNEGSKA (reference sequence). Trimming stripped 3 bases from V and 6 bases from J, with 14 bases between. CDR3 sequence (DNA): TGCAGTGCTAGGGTCGGAACGGCACCTGAAGCTTTCTTT. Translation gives CSARVGTAPEAFF.

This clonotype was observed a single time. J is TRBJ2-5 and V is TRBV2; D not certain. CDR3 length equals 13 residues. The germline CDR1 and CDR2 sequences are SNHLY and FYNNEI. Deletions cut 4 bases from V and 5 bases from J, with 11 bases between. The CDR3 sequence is CASSVRLRETQYF. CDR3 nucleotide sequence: TGTGCCAGCAGTGTAAGGCTGAGGGAGACCCAGTACTTC.

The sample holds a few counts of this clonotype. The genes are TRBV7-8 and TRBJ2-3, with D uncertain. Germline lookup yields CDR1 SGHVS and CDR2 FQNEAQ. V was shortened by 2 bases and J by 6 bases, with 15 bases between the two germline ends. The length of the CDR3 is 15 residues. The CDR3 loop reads CASSLSRLRRDTQYF. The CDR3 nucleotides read TGTGCCAGCAGCTTAAGCCGCTTAAGAAGGGATACGCAGTATTTT.

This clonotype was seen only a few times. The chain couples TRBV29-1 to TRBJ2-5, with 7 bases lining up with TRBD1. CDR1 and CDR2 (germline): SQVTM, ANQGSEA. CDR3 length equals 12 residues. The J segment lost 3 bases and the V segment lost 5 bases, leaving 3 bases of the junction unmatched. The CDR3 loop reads CSVQTGEETQYF. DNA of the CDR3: TGCAGCGTTCAAACAGGGGAAGAGACCCAGTACTTC.

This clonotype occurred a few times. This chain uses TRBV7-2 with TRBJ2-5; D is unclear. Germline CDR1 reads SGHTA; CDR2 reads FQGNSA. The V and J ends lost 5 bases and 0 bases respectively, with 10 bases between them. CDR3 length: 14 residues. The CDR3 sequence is CASSPYFNQETQYF. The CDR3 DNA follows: TGTGCCAGCAGCCCCTACTTCAACCAAGAGACCCAGTACTTC.

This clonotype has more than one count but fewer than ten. The CDR3 reads CAISVAPSTSYNEQFF. The CDR3 DNA is TGTGCCATCAGTGTAGCTCCCTCGACGTCCTACAATGAGCAGTTCTTC. V is TRBV10-3 and J is TRBJ2-1, with D hard to call. This CDR3 has 16 residues. CDR1 is ENHRY, CDR2 SYGVKD, per germline. Trimming left V 4 bases short and J 1 base short, with 14 bases between.